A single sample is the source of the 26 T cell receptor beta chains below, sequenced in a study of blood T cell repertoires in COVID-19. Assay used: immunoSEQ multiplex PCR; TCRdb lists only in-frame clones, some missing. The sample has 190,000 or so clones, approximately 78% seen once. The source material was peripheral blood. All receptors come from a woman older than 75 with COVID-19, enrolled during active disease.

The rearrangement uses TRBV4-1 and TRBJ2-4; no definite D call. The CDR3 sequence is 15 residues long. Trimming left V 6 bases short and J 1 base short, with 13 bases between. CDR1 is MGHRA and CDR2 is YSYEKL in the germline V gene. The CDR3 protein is CASSQAPSAKNIQYF. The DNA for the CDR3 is TGCGCCAGCAGTCAGGCCCCGTCGGCCAAAAACATTCAGTACTTC.

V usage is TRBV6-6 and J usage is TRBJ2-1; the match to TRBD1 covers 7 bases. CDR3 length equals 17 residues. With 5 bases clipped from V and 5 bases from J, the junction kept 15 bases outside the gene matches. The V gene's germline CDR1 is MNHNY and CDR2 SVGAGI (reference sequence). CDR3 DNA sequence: TGTGCCAGCAGTCGAATACAGGGGAAGGTAGGGAACAATGAGCAGTTCTTC. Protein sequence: CASSRIQGKVGNNEQFF.

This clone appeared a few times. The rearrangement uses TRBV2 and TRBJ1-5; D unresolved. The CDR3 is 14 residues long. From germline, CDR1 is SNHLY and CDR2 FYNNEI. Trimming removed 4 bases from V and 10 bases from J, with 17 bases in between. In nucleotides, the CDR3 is TGTGCCAGCAGTGCTACGACCGGGATAGATCCCCAGCATTTT. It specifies CASSATTGIDPQHF.

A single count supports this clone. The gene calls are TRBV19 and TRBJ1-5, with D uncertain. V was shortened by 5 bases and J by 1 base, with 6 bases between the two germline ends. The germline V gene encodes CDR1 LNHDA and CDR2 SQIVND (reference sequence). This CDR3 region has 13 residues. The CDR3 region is CASSGQSNQPQHF. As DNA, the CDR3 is TGTGCCAGTAGTGGCCAGAGCAATCAGCCCCAGCATTTT.

The CDR3 DNA reads as TGTGCCAGTTCACCCGGACTAGCGGGCGGTCGGCAGTACTTC. Translation: CASSPGLAGGRQYF. The chain carries TRBV28 and TRBJ2-7, with 11 bases identical to TRBD2. This CDR3 is 14 amino acids long. The ends lost 9 bases at V and 9 bases at J; junction bases unmatched: 13. In germline, CDR1 is MDHEN, CDR2 SYDVKM.

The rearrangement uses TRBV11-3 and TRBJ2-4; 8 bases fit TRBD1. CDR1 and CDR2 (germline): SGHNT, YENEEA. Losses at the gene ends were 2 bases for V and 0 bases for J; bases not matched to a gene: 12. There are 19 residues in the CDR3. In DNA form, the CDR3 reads TGTGCCAGCAGCTTAAGTCCAGGGGGCTCCCAGCTAGCCAAAAACATTCAGTACTTC. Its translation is CASSLSPGGSQLAKNIQYF.

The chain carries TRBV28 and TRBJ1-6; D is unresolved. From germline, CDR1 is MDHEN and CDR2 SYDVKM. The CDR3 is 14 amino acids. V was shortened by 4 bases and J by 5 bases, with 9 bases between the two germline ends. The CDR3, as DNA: TGTGCCAGCAGTTCACTCGGGGATAATTCACCCCTCCACTTT. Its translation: CASSSLGDNSPLHF.

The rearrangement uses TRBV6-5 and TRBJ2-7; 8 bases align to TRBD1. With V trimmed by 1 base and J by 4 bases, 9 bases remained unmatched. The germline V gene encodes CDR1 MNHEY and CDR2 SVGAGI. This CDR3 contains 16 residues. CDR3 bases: TGTGCCAGCAGTTACTACACCCCAGGGGGCGGTTACGAGCAGTACTTC. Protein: CASSYYTPGGGYEQYF.

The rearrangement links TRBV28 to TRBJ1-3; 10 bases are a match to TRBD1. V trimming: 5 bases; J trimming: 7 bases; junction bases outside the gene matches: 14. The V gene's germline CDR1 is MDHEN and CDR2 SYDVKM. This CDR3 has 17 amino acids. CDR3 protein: CASSPGQGTHGSNTIYF. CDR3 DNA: TGTGCCAGCAGTCCGGGACAGGGGACCCATGGGAGCAACACCATATATTTT. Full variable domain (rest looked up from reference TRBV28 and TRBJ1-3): DVKVTQSSRYLVKRTGEKVFLECVQDMDHENMFWYRQDPGLGLRLIYFSYDVKMKEKGDIPEGYSVSREKKERFSLILESASTNQTSMYLCASSPGQGTHGSNTIYFGEGSWLTVV.

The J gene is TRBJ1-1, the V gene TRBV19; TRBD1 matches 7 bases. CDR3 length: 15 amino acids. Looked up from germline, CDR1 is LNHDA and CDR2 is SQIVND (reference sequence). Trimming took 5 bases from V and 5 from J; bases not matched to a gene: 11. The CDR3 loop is CASSLGAGGWTEAFF. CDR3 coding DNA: TGTGCCAGTAGTTTGGGGGCAGGGGGTTGGACTGAAGCTTTCTTT.

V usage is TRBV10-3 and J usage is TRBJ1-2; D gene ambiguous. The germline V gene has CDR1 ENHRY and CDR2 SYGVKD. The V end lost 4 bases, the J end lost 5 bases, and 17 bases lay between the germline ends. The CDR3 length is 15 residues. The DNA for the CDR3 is TGTGCCATCAGTGGGAAATCTGGGTTCGGGTATGGCTACACCTTC. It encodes CAISGKSGFGYGYTF.

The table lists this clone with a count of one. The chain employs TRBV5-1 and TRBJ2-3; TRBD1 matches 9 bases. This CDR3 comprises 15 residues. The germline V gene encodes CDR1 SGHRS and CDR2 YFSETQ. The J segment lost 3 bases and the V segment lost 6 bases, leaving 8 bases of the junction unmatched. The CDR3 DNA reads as TGCGCCAGCAACCCGACAGGGGGATCGACAGATACGCAGTATTTT. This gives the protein CASNPTGGSTDTQYF.

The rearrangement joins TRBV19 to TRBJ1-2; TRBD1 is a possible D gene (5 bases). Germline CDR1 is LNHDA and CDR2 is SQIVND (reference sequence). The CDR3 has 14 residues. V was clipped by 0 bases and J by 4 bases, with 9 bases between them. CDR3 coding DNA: TGTGCCAGTAGTATAGAGACAGTCCGCTATGGCTACACCTTC. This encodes CASSIETVRYGYTF.

The CDR3 loop is CAISESGLAIYEQYF. In nucleotides, the CDR3 is TGTGCCATCAGTGAGTCGGGACTAGCGATCTACGAGCAGTACTTC. This chain links TRBV10-3 with TRBJ2-7; 10 bases align to TRBD2. V lost 0 bases to trimming and J lost 3 bases; unmatched junction nucleotides: 2. The CDR3 extends over 15 amino acids. Germline assignment: CDR1 ENHRY and CDR2 SYGVKD.

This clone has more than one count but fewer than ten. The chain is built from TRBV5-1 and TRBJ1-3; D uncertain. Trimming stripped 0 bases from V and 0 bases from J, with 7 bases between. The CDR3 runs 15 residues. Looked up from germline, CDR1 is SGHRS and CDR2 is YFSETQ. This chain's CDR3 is CASSLGRSSGNTIYF. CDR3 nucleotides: TGCGCCAGCAGCTTGGGCAGGTCCTCTGGAAACACCATATATTTT. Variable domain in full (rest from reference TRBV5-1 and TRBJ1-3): KAGVTQTPRYLIKTRGQQVTLSCSPISGHRSVSWYQQTPGQGLQFLFEYFSETQRNKGNFPGRFSGRQFSNSRSEMNVSTLELGDSALYLCASSLGRSSGNTIYFGEGSWLTVV.

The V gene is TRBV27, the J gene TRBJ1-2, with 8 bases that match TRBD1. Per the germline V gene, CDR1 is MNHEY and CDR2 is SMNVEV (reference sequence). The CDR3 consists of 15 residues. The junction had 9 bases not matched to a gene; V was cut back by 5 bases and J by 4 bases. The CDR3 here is CASSPVGQGPYGYTF. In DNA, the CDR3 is TGTGCCAGCAGTCCCGTAGGACAGGGCCCCTATGGCTACACCTTC.

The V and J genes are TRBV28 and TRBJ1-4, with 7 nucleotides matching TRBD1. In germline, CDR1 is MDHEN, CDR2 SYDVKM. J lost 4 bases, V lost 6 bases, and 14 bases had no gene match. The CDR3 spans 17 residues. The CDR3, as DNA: TGTGCCAGCAGCCCGGACAGGCTGCTTGAGTTTAATGAAAAACTGTTTTTT. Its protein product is CASSPDRLLEFNEKLFF.

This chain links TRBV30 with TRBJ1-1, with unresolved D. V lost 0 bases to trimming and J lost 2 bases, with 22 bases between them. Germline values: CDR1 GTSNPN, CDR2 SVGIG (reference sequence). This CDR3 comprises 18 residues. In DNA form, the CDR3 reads TGTGCCTGGAGTGTAATGTTCCCCTTCCGCAGGCTTAACACTGAAGCTTTCTTT. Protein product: CAWSVMFPFRRLNTEAFF. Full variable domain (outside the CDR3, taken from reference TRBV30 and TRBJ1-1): SQTIHQWPATLVQPVGSPLSLECTVEGTSNPNLYWYRQAAGRGLQLLFYSVGIGQISSEVPQNLSASRPQDRQFILSSKKLLLSDSGFYLCAWSVMFPFRRLNTEAFFGQGTRLTVV.

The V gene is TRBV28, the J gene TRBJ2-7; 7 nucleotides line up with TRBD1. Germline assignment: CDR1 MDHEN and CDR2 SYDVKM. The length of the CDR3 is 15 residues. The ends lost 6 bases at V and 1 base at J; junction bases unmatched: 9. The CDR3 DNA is TGTGCCAGCAGCCGGACAGGTGAGCAATCCTACGAGCAGTACTTC. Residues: CASSRTGEQSYEQYF.

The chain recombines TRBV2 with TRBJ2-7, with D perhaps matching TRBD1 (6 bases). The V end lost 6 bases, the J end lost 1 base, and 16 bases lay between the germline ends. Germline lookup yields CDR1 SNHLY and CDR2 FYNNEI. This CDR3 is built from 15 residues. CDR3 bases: TGTGCCAGCAGCCCAACTGGACAGCGGTCCTACGAGCAGTACTTC. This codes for CASSPTGQRSYEQYF.

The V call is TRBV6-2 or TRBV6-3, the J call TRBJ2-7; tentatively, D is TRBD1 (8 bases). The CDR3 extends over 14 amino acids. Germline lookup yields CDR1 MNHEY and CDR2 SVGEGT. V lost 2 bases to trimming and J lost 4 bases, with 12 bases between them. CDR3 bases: TGTGCCAGCAGTTACGACAGGGGAGGGTACGAGCAGTACTTC. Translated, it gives CASSYDRGGYEQYF.

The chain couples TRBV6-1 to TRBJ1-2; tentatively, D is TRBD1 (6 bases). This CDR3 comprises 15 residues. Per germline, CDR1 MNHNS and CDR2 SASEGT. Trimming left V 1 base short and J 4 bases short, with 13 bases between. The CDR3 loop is CASSEVTQGSYGYTF. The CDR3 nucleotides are TGTGCCAGCAGTGAAGTCACCCAGGGGTCCTATGGCTACACCTTC.

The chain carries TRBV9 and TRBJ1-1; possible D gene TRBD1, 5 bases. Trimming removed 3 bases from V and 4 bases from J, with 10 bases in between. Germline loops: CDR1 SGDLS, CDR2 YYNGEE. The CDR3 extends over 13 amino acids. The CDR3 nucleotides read TGTGCCAGCAGCGATGGGGCACTCACTGAAGCTTTCTTT. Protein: CASSDGALTEAFF. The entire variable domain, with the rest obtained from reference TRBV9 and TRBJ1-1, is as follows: DSGVTQTPKHLITATGQRVTLRCSPRSGDLSVYWYQQSLDQGLQFLIQYYNGEERAKGNILERFSAQQFPDLHSELNLSSLELGDSALYFCASSDGALTEAFFGQGTRLTVV.

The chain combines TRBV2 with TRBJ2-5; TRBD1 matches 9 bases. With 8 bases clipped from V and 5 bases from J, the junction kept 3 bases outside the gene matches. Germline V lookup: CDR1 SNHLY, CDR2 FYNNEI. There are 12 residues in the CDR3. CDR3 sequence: CASDRGAETQYF. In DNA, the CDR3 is TGTGCCAGCGACAGGGGGGCCGAGACCCAGTACTTC.

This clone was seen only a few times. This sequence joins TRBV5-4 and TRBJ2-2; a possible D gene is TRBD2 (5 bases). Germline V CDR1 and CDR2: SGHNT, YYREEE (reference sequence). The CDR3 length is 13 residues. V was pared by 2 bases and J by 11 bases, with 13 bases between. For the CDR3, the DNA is TGTGCCAGCAGCTTCCCTGCTAGCCGAGAGCTGTTTTTT. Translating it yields CASSFPASRELFF.

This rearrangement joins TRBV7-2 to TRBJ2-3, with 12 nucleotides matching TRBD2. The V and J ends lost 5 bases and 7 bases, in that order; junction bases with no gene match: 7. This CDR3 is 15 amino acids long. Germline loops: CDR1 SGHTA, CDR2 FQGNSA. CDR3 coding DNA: TGTGCCAGCAGCCCTCTAGCGGGGGGGGTGAATACGCAGTATTTT. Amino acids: CASSPLAGGVNTQYF.